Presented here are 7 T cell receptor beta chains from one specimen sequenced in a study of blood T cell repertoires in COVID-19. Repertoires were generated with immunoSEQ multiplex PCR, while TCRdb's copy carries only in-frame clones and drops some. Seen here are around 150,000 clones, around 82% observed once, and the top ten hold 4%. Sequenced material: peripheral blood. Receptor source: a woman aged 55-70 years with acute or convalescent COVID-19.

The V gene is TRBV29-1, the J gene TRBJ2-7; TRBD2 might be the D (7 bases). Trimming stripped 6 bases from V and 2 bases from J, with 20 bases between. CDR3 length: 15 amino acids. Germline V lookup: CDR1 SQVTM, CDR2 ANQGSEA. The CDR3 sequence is CSVEGGEDRAYEQYF. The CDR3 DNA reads TGCAGCGTGGAGGGGGGGGAGGACCGCGCCTACGAGCAGTACTTC.

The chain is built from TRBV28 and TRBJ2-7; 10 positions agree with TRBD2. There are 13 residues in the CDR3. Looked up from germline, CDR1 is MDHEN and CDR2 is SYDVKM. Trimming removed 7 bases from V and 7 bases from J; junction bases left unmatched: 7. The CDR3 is CASKIAGGREQYF. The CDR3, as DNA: TGTGCCAGCAAAATAGCGGGAGGAAGAGAGCAGTACTTC. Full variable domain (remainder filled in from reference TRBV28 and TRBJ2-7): DVKVTQSSRYLVKRTGEKVFLECVQDMDHENMFWYRQDPGLGLRLIYFSYDVKMKEKGDIPEGYSVSREKKERFSLILESASTNQTSMYLCASKIAGGREQYFGPGTRLTVT.

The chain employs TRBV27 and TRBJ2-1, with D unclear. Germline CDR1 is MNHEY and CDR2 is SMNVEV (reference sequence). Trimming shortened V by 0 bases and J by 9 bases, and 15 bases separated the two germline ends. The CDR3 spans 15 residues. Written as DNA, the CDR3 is TGTGCCAGCAGTTTATCTTGGGTTGTCGCAGGTGAGCAGTTCTTC. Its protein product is CASSLSWVVAGEQFF.

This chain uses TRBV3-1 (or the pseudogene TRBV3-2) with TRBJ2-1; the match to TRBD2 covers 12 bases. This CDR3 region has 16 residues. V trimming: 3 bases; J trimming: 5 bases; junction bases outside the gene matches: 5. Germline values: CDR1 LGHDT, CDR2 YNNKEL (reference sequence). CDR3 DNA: TGTGCCAGCAGCCAGACTAGCGGGAGAACCCACAATGAGCAGTTCTTC. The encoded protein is CASSQTSGRTHNEQFF.

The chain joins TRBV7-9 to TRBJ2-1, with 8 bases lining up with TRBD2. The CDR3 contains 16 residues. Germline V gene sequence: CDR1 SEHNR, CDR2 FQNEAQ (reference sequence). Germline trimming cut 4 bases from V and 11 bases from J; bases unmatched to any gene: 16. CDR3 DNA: TGTGCCAGCAGCTCCCCTGGTTGGACTAGCCCGCACCAGCAGTTCTTC. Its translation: CASSSPGWTSPHQQFF.

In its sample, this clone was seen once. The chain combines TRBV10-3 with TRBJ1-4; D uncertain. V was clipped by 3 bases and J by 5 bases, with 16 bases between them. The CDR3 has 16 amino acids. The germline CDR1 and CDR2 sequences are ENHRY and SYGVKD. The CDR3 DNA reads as TGTGCCATCAGTGACACCGAAGGACTGGAAAATGAAAAACTGTTTTTT. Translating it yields CAISDTEGLENEKLFF.

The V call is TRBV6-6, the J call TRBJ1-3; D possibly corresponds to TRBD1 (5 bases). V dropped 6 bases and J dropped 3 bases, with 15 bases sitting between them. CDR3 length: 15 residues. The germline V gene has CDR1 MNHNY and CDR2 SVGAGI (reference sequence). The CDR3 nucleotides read TGTGCCAGCAGCTCCCTCGGGGGAGGTGGAAACACCATATATTTT. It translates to CASSSLGGGGNTIYF.